What follows is one TCR beta chain and its context. Its specific antigen is unknown. No clone much larger than this one lies a single base away; base qualities are absent. The data are from a study of blood T cell repertoires in COVID-19 (dated by TCRdb to 2020 to 2021). Regarding the research as a whole: The collaborator samples originated in the United States, Italy and Spain and spanned the acute and convalescent phases of COVID-19. The prospective study material was composed of cDNA or gDNA derived from T cells, B-cell-depleted T cells, or PBMCs. Subjects who had been exposed to COVID-19, were actively infected with it, or had recovered from it provided the deeply sampled blood TCRbeta repertoires that made up the dataset. The repertoires were released in a freely available public database intended as a resource for research on the immune response to SARS-CoV-2. The samples were drawn from two sources: the first 160 participants of the ongoing ImmuneRACE study, and 1,254 subjects contributed by 6 global collaborators. Nearly every sample came with metadata listing a de-identified subject ID, COVID-19 status, age in years and sex. Where HLA class I and class II types were available, the types were taken from metadata supplied by the sample provider, not from assay-based typing.

The immunoSEQ Assay, a bias-controlled multiplex PCR, was used to amplify TCRbeta CDR3 regions from genomic DNA. For the original study's pipeline: The number of nucleated cells in each sample was estimated by amplification of reference gene primers within the assay. To quantify the absolute abundance of each unique TCRbeta CDR3 rearrangement, sequence reads were collapsed and filtered. Productive Simpson clonality was computed per sample as the square root of Simpson's diversity index over productive rearrangements. Here the immuneACCESS table is served through TCRdb, limited to in-frame sequences with V and J called. Missing clones are a known gap in these copies; in checked studies unresolved V genes cover under half, and the rest lacks a known reason. V, J and clone size reflect that table, while D and trimming were determined from the DNA. The sample profile shows approximately 350,000 clones; around 92% of them were found once. Around 3% of the sample is taken by the ten largest.

The research as a whole found: Clinical and demographic metadata were provided uncurated, with the amount varying by source and participant.

At one collaborating source in Seattle, patients were enrolled during active infection and were followed longitudinally through the course of disease. The collaborating institutions used their own protocols to collect whole blood in K2EDTA tubes. For TCRbeta analysis, collaborators shipped samples as frozen whole blood, isolated PBMCs, or DNA extracted from either of those sample types. The CDR3, cysteine through phenylalanine, is 16 amino acids long. Only CDR3 DNA is held: 48 bases, read in frame from base 1. V is trimmed back by 3 bases and J by 7 bases, and the junction contains 15 bases that no gene match accounts for. The germline V gene encodes CDR1 SEHNR and CDR2 FQNEAQ (reference sequence).

The sample consisted of peripheral blood. Recombination linked TRBV7-9 to TRBJ2-7; 7 junctional bases match TRBD2. This sequence originates from a woman aged 25 to 45 with COVID-19, enrolled during active disease. CDR3 loop: CASSFPRVGGSGEQYF. The DNA reads as follows: TGTGCCAGCAGCTTTCCCCGTGTGGGGGGGTCCGGGGAGCAGTACTTC. The CDR3, completed at both ends by the reference TRBV7-9 and TRBJ2-7 genes, gives the full variable domain DTGVSQNPRHKITKRGQNVTFRCDPISEHNRLYWYRQTLGQGPEFLTYFQNEAQLEKSRLLSDRFSAERPKGSFSTLEIQRTEQGDSAMYLCASSFPRVGGSGEQYFGPGTRLTVT.